The clone carrying this T cell receptor (beta chain) was seen just once. Source study methods: Quantification of nucleated cells was approximated via reference gene primer amplification. Repertoires were generated with immunoSEQ multiplex PCR, while TCRdb's copy carries only in-frame clones and drops some. The V and J calls and the clone size are those of that table, but D and trimming were determined from the DNA. The top ten clones hold approximately 8.2% of a sample with over 150,000 clones, approximately 80% of them seen once. The Seattle patients, enrolled during active infection, were followed longitudinally. The record originates from a study of blood T cell repertoires in COVID-19. Across the whole study: Acute and convalescent COVID-19 specimens originated in the United States, Italy and Spain. In each case, the material was cDNA or gDNA derived from T cells, B-cell-depleted T cells, or PBMCs.

V was pared by 9 bases and J by 4 bases, with 12 bases of the junction left unmatched. The CDR3 runs to 16 residues. Germline CDR1 LNHDA, CDR2 SQIVND (reference sequence). The TCR originated in a woman at least 80 years old with COVID-19, enrolled during active disease. The gene calls are TRBV19 and TRBJ1-5; 10 nucleotides match TRBD1. Specimen: peripheral blood. CDR3 DNA sequence: TGTGCCAGCCAACGATATACGGGACAGGGGAATCAGCCCCAGCATTTT. This translates into CASQRYTGQGNQPQHF.